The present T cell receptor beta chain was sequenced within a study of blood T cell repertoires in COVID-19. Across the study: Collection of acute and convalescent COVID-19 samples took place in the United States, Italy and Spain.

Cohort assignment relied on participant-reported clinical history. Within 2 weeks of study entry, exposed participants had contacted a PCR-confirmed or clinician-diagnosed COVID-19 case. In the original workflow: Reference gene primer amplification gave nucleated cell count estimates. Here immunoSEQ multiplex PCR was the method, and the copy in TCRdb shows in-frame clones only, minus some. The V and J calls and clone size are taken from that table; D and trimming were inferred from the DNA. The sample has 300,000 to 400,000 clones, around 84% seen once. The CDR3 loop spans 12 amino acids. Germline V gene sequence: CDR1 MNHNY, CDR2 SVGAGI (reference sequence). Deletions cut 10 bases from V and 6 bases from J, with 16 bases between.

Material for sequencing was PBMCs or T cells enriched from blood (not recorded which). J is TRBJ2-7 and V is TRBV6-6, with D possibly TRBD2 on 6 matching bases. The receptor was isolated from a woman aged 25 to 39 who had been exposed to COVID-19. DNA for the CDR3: TGTGCCACCGCGGGAACTCGTGGCGAGCAGTACTTC. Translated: CATAGTRGEQYF.